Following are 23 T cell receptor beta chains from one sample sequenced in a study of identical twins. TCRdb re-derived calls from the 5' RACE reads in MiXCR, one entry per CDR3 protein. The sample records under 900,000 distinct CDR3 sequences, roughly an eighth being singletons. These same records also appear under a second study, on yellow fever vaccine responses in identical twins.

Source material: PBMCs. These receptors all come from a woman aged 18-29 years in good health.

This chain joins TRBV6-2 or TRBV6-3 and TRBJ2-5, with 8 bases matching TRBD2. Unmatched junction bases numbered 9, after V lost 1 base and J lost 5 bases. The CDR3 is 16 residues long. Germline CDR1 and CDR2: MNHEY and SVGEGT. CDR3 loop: CASSYYSGSPVETQYF. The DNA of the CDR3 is TGTGCCAGCAGTTACTACAGCGGGAGCCCCGTGGAGACCCAGTACTTC.

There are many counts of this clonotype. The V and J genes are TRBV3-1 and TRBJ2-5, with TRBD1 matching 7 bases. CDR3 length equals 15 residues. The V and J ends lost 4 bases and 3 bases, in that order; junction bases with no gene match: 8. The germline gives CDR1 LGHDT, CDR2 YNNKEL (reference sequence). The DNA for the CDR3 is TGTGCCAGCAGCCCTTCCCGGGACAGCGAAGAGACCCAGTACTTC. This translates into CASSPSRDSEETQYF.

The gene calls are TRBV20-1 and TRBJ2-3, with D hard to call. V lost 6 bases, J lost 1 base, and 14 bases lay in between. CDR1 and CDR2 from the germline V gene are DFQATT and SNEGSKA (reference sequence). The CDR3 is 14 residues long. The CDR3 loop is CSADHATRTDTQYF. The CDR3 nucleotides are TGCAGTGCCGATCACGCGACCCGCACAGATACGCAGTATTTT.

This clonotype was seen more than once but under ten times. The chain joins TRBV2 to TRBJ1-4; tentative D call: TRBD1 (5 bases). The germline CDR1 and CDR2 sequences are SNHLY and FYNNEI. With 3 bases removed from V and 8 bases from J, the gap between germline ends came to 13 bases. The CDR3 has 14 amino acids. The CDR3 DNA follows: TGTGCCAGCAGTGAGTTGGGGGATGCCGAAAAACTGTTTTTT. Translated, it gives CASSELGDAEKLFF.

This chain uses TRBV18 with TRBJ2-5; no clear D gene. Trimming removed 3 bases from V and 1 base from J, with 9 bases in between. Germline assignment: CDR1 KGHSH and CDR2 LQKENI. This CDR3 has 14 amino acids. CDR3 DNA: TGTGCCAGCTCACCCCCGGGCCGCCAAGAGACCCAGTACTTC. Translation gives CASSPPGRQETQYF.

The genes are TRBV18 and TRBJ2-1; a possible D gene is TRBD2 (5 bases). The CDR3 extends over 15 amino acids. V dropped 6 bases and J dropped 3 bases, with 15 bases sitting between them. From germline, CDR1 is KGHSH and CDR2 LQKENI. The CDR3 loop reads CASSPILADYNEQFF. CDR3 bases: TGTGCCAGCTCCCCGATCCTAGCCGACTACAATGAGCAGTTCTTC. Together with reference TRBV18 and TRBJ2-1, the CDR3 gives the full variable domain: NAGVMQNPRHLVRRRGQEARLRCSPMKGHSHVYWYRQLPEEGLKFMVYLQKENIIDESGMPKERFSAEFPKEGPSILRIQQVVRGDSAAYFCASSPILADYNEQFFGPGTRLTVL.

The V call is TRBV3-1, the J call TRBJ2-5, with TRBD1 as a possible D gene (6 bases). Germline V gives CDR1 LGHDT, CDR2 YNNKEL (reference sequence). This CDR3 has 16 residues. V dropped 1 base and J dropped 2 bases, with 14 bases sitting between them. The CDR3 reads CASSQGSQGLQETQYF. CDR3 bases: TGTGCCAGCAGCCAAGGATCGCAGGGGCTTCAAGAGACCCAGTACTTC.

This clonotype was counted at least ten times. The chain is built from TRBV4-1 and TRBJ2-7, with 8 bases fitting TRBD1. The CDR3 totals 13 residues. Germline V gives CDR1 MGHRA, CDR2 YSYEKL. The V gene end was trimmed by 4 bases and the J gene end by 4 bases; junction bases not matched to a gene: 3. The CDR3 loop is CASSPGQVYEQYV. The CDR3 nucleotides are TGCGCCAGCAGCCCGGGACAGGTTTACGAGCAGTACGTC.

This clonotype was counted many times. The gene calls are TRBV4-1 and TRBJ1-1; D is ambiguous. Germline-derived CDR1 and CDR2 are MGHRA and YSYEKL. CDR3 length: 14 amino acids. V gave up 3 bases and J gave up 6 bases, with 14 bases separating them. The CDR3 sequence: CASSHQSGGSEAFF. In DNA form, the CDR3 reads TGCGCCAGCAGCCACCAAAGTGGAGGGTCTGAAGCTTTCTTT.

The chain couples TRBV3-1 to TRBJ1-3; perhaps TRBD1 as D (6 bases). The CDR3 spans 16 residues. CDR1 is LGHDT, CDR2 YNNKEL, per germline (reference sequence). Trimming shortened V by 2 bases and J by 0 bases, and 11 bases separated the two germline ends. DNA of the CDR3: TGTGCCAGCAGCCAAAGGACAGCTAACTCTGGAAACACCATATATTTT. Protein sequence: CASSQRTANSGNTIYF.

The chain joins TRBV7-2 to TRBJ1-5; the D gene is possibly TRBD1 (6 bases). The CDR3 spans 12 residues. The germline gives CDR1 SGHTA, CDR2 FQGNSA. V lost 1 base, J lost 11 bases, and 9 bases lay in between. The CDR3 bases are TGTGCCAGCAGCTTAGGGGAGGGGGCCCAGCATTTT. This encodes CASSLGEGAQHF.

The CDR3 reads CASSMKPDSSEAFF. For the CDR3, the DNA is TGTGCCAGCAGCATGAAACCGGACAGCTCTGAAGCTTTCTTT. The rearrangement joins TRBV11-2 to TRBJ1-1; D may be TRBD1 (6 bases). V gave up 5 bases and J gave up 6 bases, with 16 bases separating them. Per germline, CDR1 SGHAT and CDR2 FQNNGV. CDR3 length: 14 residues.

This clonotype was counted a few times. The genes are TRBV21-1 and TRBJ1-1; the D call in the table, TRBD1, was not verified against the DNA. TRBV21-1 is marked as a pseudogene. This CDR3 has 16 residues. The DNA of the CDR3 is TGTGCCAGCGGACGCGACACGGACAGTTCTTGCACTGAAGCTTTCTTT. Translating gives CASGRDTDSSCTEAFF.

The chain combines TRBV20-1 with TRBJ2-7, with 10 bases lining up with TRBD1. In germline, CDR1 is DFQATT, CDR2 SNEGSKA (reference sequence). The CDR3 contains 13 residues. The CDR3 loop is CRVGRQGAFEQYV. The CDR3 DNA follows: TGCAGGGTCGGGAGACAGGGGGCCTTCGAGCAGTACGTC.

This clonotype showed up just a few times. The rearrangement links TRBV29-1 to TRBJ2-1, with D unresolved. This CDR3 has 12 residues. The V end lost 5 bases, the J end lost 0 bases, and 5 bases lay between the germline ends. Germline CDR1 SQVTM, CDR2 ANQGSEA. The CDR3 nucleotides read TGCAGCGTTTCAGTCTCCTACAATGAGCAGTTCTTC. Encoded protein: CSVSVSYNEQFF.

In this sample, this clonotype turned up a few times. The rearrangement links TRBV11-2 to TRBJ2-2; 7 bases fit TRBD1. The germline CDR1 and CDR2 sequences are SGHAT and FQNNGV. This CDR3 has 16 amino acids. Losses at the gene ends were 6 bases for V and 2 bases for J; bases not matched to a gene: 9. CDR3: CASRRPGQTNTGELFF. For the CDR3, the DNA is TGTGCCAGCAGACGCCCGGGACAGACAAACACCGGGGAGCTGTTTTTT.

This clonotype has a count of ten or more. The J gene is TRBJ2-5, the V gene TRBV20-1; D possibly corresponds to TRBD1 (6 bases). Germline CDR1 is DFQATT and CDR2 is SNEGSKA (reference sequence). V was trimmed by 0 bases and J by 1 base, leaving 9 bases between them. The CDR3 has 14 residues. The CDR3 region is CSARDPGAQETQYF. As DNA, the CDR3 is TGCAGTGCTAGAGATCCAGGGGCCCAAGAGACCCAGTACTTC.

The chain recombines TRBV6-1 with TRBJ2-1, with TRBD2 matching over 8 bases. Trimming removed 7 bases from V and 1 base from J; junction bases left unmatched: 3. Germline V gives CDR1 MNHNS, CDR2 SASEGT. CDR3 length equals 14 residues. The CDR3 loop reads CASTGGESYNEQFF. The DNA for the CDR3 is TGTGCCAGCACGGGGGGGGAATCCTACAATGAGCAGTTCTTC.

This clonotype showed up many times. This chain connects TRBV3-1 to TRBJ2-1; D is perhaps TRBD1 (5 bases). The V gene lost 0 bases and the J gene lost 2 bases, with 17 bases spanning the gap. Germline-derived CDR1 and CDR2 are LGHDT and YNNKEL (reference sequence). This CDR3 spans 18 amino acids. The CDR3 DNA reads TGTGCCAGCAGCCAAGATGTCGCGGTAGGGGCACCCTACAATGAGCAGTTCTTC. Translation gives CASSQDVAVGAPYNEQFF.

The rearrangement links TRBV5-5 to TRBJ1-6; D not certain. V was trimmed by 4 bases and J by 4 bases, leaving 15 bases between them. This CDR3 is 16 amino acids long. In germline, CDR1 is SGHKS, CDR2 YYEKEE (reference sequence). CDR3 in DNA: TGTGCCAGCAGCGAGAGGTGGGGAGGATATAATTCACCCCTCCACTTT. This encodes CASSERWGGYNSPLHF.

The CDR3 bases are TGTGCCAGCAGTCCCCGAGACAGATTGACCTACGAGCAGTACTTC. Translation: CASSPRDRLTYEQYF. The chain employs TRBV12-3 or TRBV12-4 and TRBJ2-7; weak D call: TRBD1 (5 bases). CDR3 size: 15 residues. The V end was cut by 5 bases, the J end by 2 bases, with 16 bases between.

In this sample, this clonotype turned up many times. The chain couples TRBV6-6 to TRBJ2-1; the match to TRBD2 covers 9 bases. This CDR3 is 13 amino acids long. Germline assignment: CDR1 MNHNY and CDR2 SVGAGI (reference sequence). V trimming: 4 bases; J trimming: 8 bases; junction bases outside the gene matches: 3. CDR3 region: CASSLAGAYEQFF. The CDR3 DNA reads TGTGCCAGCAGTTTAGCGGGAGCGTATGAGCAGTTCTTC.

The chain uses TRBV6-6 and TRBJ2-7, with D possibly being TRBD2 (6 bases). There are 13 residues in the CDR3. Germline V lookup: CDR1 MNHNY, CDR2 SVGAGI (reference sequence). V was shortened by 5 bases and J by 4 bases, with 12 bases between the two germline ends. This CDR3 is CASSTRDWYEQYV. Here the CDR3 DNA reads TGTGCCAGCAGTACCCGGGACTGGTACGAGCAGTACGTC.